The clone carrying this TCR beta chain was recorded at least ten times. Its antigen is still unknown. In building TCR beta libraries, iRepertoire HTBI primers were used together with Arm-PCR of CDR3 regions. TCRdb reprocessed the multiplex PCR reads via MiXCR and lists one record per CDR3 protein. The sample holds some 600,000 distinct CDR3 sequences, about 16% seen once. This sample was included in a study of regulatory T cells in long-lasting Graves disease. Described time point: newly diagnosed GD, antithyroid drugs for less than 3 months. There was RNA extracted from PBMCs, and the TCR library was made from it. Study-wide results and limits: Segments TRBV28, TRBJ1-2 and TRBJ2-5 showed preferential usage in persistent disease.

The V gene lost 3 bases and the J gene lost 2 bases, with 29 bases spanning the gap. The CDR3 runs 20 residues. In addition, the sample was reused for a study of T cells in Graves' hyperthyroidism and ophthalmopathy. As reported in that work: Diagnoses were made from clinical symptoms, serum measures (thyroxine and TRAb), thyroid ultrasound and orbital computed tomography.

Specimen: peripheral blood mononuclear cells (PBMCs), collected at new diagnosis, from a patient treated with antithyroid drugs. V is TRBV12-3 or TRBV12-4 and J is TRBJ2-7; TRBD2 is a possible D gene (7 bases). This sequence originates from a man aged 18 to 30 with Graves disease. CDR3: CASSFPLAGASGVSAYEQYF. CDR3 DNA sequence: TGTGCCAGCAGTTTCCCCTTGGCAGGGGCTAGCGGTGTTAGTGCCTACGAGCAGTACTTC.